The subject of this entry is one T cell receptor beta chain. The V end lost 3 bases, the J end lost 9 bases, and 3 bases lay between the germline ends. Germline CDR1 and CDR2: MNHEY and SMNVEV (reference sequence). The CDR3 totals 11 residues. The method was immunoSEQ multiplex PCR; TCRdb's version includes in-frame clones alone and lacks a portion of them. The table shows under 150,000 clones, with almost 90% occurring only once. The data belong to a study of T cell responses to AZD1222 COVID-19 vaccine. This sequence joins TRBV27 and TRBJ1-6; D remains ambiguous. This specimen was peripheral blood, taken 28 days after the second AZD1222 dose. This TCR came from an adult who received the AZD1222 COVID-19 vaccine. CDR3 residues: CASSLGSPLHF. The CDR3 DNA follows: TGTGCCAGCAGTTTGGGTTCACCCCTCCACTTT.